The rows below give T cell receptor beta chains drawn from one sample of a study of blood T cell repertoires in COVID-19. Using immunoSEQ multiplex PCR, the repertoire was profiled, and TCRdb retains in-frame clones only, with some absent. The table shows 100,000 to 150,000 clones, with around 81% occurring only once. What was sequenced was peripheral blood. These receptor sequences come from a man aged 60 to 75 with acute or convalescent COVID-19. CDR3s include the opening cysteine and the closing phenylalanine or tryptophan. D genes are given only for firm matches. Expanded clones get a size class; other rows say once, few or many, or leave the size out.

TRBV24-1	-	16	TRBD1	TRBJ1-1	CATSYRQGAGNTEAFF	TGTGCCACCAGTTATAGACAGGGGGCGGGGAACACTGAAGCTTTCTTT
TRBV28	-	15	-	TRBJ2-2	CASSLRRVSAGELFF	TGTGCCAGCAGTTTACGGCGGGTCTCAGCTGGGGAGCTGTTTTTT
TRBV15	-	14	-	TRBJ2-7	CATSRDLKTGEQYF	TGTGCCACCAGCAGGGACCTAAAAACGGGAGAGCAGTACTTC
TRBV28	once	12	-	TRBJ1-4	CASSGLYEKLFF	TGTGCCAGCAGCGGACTCTATGAAAAACTGTTTTTT
TRBV7-6	-	15	TRBD2	TRBJ2-1	CASSLAAGWYNEQFF	TGTGCCAGCAGCTTAGCAGCGGGGTGGTACAATGAGCAGTTCTTC
TRBV5-4	-	15	TRBD1	TRBJ1-4	CASSQATGGSEKLFF	TGTGCCAGCAGCCAAGCGACAGGGGGGAGTGAAAAACTGTTTTTT
TRBV11-2	few	14	TRBD1	TRBJ2-7	CASSPGQGPYEQYF	TGTGCCAGCAGCCCTGGACAGGGGCCCTACGAGCAGTACTTC
TRBV27	once	18	TRBD2	TRBJ2-3	CASSLRGLARTSTDTQYF	TGTGCCAGCAGTTTGCGGGGACTAGCGCGAACAAGCACAGATACGCAGTATTTT
TRBV7-3	-	15	TRBD2	TRBJ2-3	CASRTSGTSTDTQYF	TGTGCCAGCAGGACTAGCGGGACTAGCACAGATACGCAGTATTTT
TRBV5-1	-	16	-	TRBJ2-5	CASSLGGSWTQETQYF	TGCGCCAGCAGCTTGGGCGGCAGTTGGACACAAGAGACCCAGTACTTC
TRBV5-1	few	14	TRBD1	TRBJ1-1	CASSITGAATEAFF	TGCGCCAGCAGCATTACAGGGGCGGCCACTGAAGCTTTCTTT
TRBV14	-	16	-	TRBJ2-2	CASSQVAQDNLGELFF	TGTGCCAGCAGCCAAGTGGCACAGGATAACTTAGGGGAGCTGTTTTTT
TRBV28	-	14	-	TRBJ1-2	CASSWAGGNYGYTF	TGTGCCAGCAGCTGGGCGGGGGGAAACTATGGCTACACCTTC
TRBV16	-	15	-	TRBJ2-5	CASSHPSVGQETQYF	TGTGCCAGCAGCCACCCTAGCGTAGGCCAAGAGACCCAGTACTTC
TRBV5-6	-	17	TRBD2	TRBJ2-2	CASSLDQTSGRTGELFF	TGTGCCAGCAGCTTGGATCAAACTAGCGGGAGAACCGGGGAGCTGTTTTTT
TRBV29-1	-	16	TRBD1	TRBJ2-2	CSVQGQGTSLLGELFF	TGCAGCGTTCAAGGACAGGGGACATCCCTATTGGGGGAGCTGTTTTTT
TRBV28	once	19	TRBD2	TRBJ2-7	CASSSISGRAVITLDEQYF	TGTGCCAGCAGTTCAATTAGCGGGAGGGCCGTAATAACCTTGGACGAGCAGTACTTC
TRBV10-2	once	17	TRBD1	TRBJ1-5	CASSESTGGHRNQPQHF	TGCGCCAGCAGTGAGTCCACAGGGGGCCACCGCAATCAGCCCCAGCATTTT
TRBV5-1	once	17	TRBD2	TRBJ2-7	CASSSGGGDDFLRKQYF	TGCGCCAGCAGCTCTGGGGGAGGGGACGACTTCCTACGAAAGCAGTACTTC
TRBV7-2	few	18	-	TRBJ2-6	CASSLGRRGRRGANVLTF	TGTGCCAGCAGCCTAGGACGGCGAGGCCGGCGGGGGGCCAACGTCCTGACTTTC
TRBV7-7	-	13	-	TRBJ2-7	CASSPTGTSEQYF	TGTGCCAGCAGCCCCACAGGGACCTCCGAGCAGTACTTC
TRBV19	-	14	-	TRBJ1-5	CASSIQGNNQPQHF	TGTGCCAGTAGTATTCAGGGTAACAATCAGCCCCAGCATTTT
TRBV6-5	-	15	-	TRBJ2-7	CASNQDKGWAREQYF	TGTGCCAGCAATCAAGACAAGGGGTGGGCGCGTGAGCAGTACTTC
TRBV3-1/TRBV3-2	-	14	TRBD1	TRBJ2-1	CASSQGEDRGQRFF	TGTGCCAGCAGCCAAGGGGAGGACAGGGGGCAACGGTTCTTC
TRBV7-2	-	12	-	TRBJ2-3	CASSPSPDTQYF	TGTGCCAGCAGCCCCTCCCCAGATACGCAGTATTTT
TRBV5-1	-	16	TRBD1	TRBJ2-2	CASSLEGQGATGELFF	TGCGCCAGCAGCTTGGAGGGACAGGGGGCTACCGGGGAGCTGTTTTTT
TRBV5-1	-	18	-	TRBJ2-1	CASSLAPGGSSSYNEQFF	TGCGCCAGCAGCTTAGCTCCCGGCGGCTCAAGCTCCTACAATGAGCAGTTCTTC
TRBV7-9	few	14	-	TRBJ2-3	CASKVAQGTDTQYF	TGTGCCAGCAAAGTGGCCCAGGGCACAGATACGCAGTATTTT